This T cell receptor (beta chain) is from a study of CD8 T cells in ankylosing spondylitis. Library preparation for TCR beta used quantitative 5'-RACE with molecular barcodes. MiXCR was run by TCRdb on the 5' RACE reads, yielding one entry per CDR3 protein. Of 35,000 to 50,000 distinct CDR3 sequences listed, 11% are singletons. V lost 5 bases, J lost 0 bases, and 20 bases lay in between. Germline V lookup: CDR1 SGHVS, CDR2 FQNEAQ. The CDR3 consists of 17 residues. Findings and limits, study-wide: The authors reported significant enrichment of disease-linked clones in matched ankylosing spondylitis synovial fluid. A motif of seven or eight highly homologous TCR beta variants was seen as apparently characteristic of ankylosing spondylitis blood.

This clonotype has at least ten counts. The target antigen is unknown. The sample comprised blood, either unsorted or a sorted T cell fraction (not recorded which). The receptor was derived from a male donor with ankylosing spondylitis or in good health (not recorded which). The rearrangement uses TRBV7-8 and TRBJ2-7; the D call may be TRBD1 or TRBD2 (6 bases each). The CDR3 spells CASSEGRGRSSSYEQYF. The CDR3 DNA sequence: TGTGCCAGCAGCGAAGGACGGGGGCGTTCGAGCTCCTACGAGCAGTACTTC. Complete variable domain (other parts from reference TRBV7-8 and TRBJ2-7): GAGVSQSPRYKVAKRGQDVALRCDPISGHVSLFWYQQALGQGPEFLTYFQNEAQLDKSGLPSDRFFAERPEGSVSTLKIQRTQQEDSAVYLCASSEGRGRSSSYEQYFGPGTRLTVT.